Listed below are T cell receptor beta chains from one sample, sequenced in a study of PD-1 blockade in classical Hodgkin lymphoma. Only in-frame clones appear in the TCRdb table, and some are missing; sequencing was by immunoSEQ multiplex PCR. The profile shows approximately 24,000 clones, roughly 77% of them singletons. This sample comprised peripheral blood mononuclear cells (PBMCs), obtained before the fourth cycle of nivolumab. These receptors came from a human donor with classical Hodgkin lymphoma. CDR3s include the opening cysteine and the closing phenylalanine or tryptophan. The D gene is left open where the match is weak. Size values are once, few and many counts, or a class for expanded clones, and some rows have none.

V	D	size	J	CDR3	DNA
TRBV30	TRBD2	-	TRBJ2-1	CAWSPTKRGGQYDEQFF	TGTGCCTGGAGTCCAACAAAGCGGGGGGGGCAGTATGATGAGCAGTTCTTC
TRBV27	-	-	TRBJ2-7	CASSFTVPPYEQYF	TGTGCCAGCAGCTTTACGGTTCCGCCTTACGAGCAGTACTTC
TRBV19	-	-	TRBJ2-3	CASGNTDTQYF	TGTGCCAGTGGGAACACAGATACGCAGTATTTT
TRBV9	TRBD1	-	TRBJ1-1	CASSASGGQGSWAFF	TGTGCCAGCAGCGCTTCTGGGGGACAGGGAAGTTGGGCTTTCTTT
TRBV27	TRBD1	-	TRBJ2-3	CASSLRGQSSTDTQYF	TGTGCCAGCAGTTTAAGGGGACAGTCTAGCACAGATACGCAGTATTTT
TRBV19	-	-	TRBJ2-7	CASSPTGYEQYF	TGTGCCAGTAGTCCCACGGGGTACGAGCAGTACTTC
TRBV11-2	-	-	TRBJ2-1	CASSLADEQFF	TGTGCCAGCAGCTTAGCCGATGAGCAGTTCTTC
TRBV4-1	-	large	TRBJ1-2	CASSQDRTSYTF	TGCGCCAGCAGCCAAGATCGCACCAGCTACACCTTC
TRBV6-1	-	-	TRBJ2-7	CASSLGDRYEQYF	TGTGCCAGCAGTCTAGGGGACCGCTACGAGCAGTACTTC
TRBV5-1	-	many	TRBJ2-7	CASSWDKSYEQYF	TGCGCCAGCAGCTGGGACAAATCCTACGAGCAGTACTTC
TRBV7-8	TRBD2	-	TRBJ2-3	CASSLDERGRTDTQYF	TGTGCCAGCAGCTTAGATGAGCGGGGGCGCACAGATACGCAGTATTTT
TRBV13	-	-	TRBJ2-7	CASSSGFGRNTSYEQYF	TGTGCCAGCAGCTCAGGGTTTGGCCGGAACACCTCCTACGAGCAGTACTTC
TRBV30	-	few	TRBJ1-2	CAWSGTSRGYTF	TGTGCCTGGAGTGGCACAAGTAGAGGCTACACCTTC
TRBV10-3	-	-	TRBJ2-3	CAISERGADPLDTQYF	TGTGCCATCAGTGAAAGGGGCGCGGATCCGTTGGATACGCAGTATTTT
TRBV5-1	-	-	TRBJ2-4	CASSYPGESAKNIQYF	TGCGCCAGCTCCTATCCAGGGGAATCAGCCAAAAACATTCAGTACTTC
TRBV15	-	once	TRBJ2-7	CATSRDLRKKGSYEQYF	TGTGCCACCAGCAGAGATCTAAGGAAAAAAGGGTCCTACGAGCAGTACTTC
TRBV27	TRBD1	-	TRBJ1-6	CASSPTGTGGSPLHF	TGTGCCAGCAGTCCAACCGGGACAGGGGGATCACCCCTCCACTTT
TRBV29-1	TRBD1	-	TRBJ2-4	CSATGRGQAKNIQYF	TGCAGCGCTACCGGAAGGGGGCAGGCCAAAAACATTCAGTACTTC